The 27 T cell receptor beta chains below come from one sample, sequenced in a study of blood T cell repertoires in COVID-19. TCRdb's table, derived via immunoSEQ multiplex PCR, lists solely in-frame clones and lacks some. The table records approximately 270,000 clones, under 90% of them present only once. The source material was peripheral blood. All receptors come from a man aged 50 to 59 with acute or convalescent COVID-19.

Here the CDR3 DNA reads TGCGCCAGCAGCTTAGTTGACAGGGGAGGAGAAGAGACCCAGTACTTC. Its translation: CASSLVDRGGEETQYF. The chain employs TRBV5-1 and TRBJ2-5; TRBD1 agrees at 8 bases. V trimming: 2 bases; J trimming: 3 bases; junction bases outside the gene matches: 9. The CDR3 runs to 16 residues. Per germline, CDR1 SGHRS and CDR2 YFSETQ. The whole variable domain, remainder taken from reference TRBV5-1 and TRBJ2-5, is KAGVTQTPRYLIKTRGQQVTLSCSPISGHRSVSWYQQTPGQGLQFLFEYFSETQRNKGNFPGRFSGRQFSNSRSEMNVSTLELGDSALYLCASSLVDRGGEETQYFGPGTRLLVL.

The chain uses TRBV3-1 (or the pseudogene TRBV3-2) and TRBJ1-5, with a weak D call TRBD1 (5 bases). The CDR3 runs to 13 residues. The ends were cut back, 0 bases at V and 9 bases at J, with 9 bases in the middle. Germline loops: CDR1 LGHDT, CDR2 YNNKEL (reference sequence). The CDR3 region is CASSQEGGRPQHF. For the CDR3, the DNA is TGTGCCAGCAGCCAAGAGGGGGGAAGGCCCCAGCATTTT.

The chain carries TRBV5-1 and TRBJ1-3; 10 positions match TRBD1. The germline gives CDR1 SGHRS, CDR2 YFSETQ. CDR3 size: 15 residues. V lost 4 bases and J lost 8; bases outside the gene matches: 9. CDR3 nucleotides: TGCGCCAGCAGCGAAGGGACAGGGGTATCCGACACCATATATTTT. It encodes CASSEGTGVSDTIYF. Supplemented by reference TRBV5-1 and TRBJ1-3, the full variable domain reads KAGVTQTPRYLIKTRGQQVTLSCSPISGHRSVSWYQQTPGQGLQFLFEYFSETQRNKGNFPGRFSGRQFSNSRSEMNVSTLELGDSALYLCASSEGTGVSDTIYFGEGSWLTVV.

This chain connects TRBV5-4 to TRBJ2-7; TRBD2 matches 11 bases. Germline-derived CDR1 and CDR2 are SGHNT and YYREEE (reference sequence). The CDR3 is made up of 16 amino acids. Germline trimming cut 3 bases from V and 1 base from J; bases unmatched to any gene: 6. In nucleotides, the CDR3 is TGTGCCAGCAGCTCCCGACTAGCGGGGAGATCCTACGAGCAGTACTTC. Translation: CASSSRLAGRSYEQYF.

J is TRBJ2-7 and V is TRBV3-1 (or the pseudogene TRBV3-2); perhaps TRBD1 as D (5 bases). In germline, CDR1 is LGHDT, CDR2 YNNKEL (reference sequence). Trimming pared 4 bases from V and 6 bases from J, leaving 10 bases between. The length of the CDR3 is 12 residues. CDR3 loop: CASSRRQSEQYF. The CDR3, as DNA: TGTGCCAGCAGCCGGAGACAGTCCGAGCAGTACTTC.

The V gene is TRBV5-1, the J gene TRBJ1-6; D might be TRBD1 (6 bases). The CDR3 totals 15 residues. Germline V gene data show CDR1 as SGHRS and CDR2 as YFSETQ. Deletions cut 0 bases from V and 7 bases from J, with 11 bases between. This CDR3 reads CASSLGPGVNSPLHF. The CDR3 nucleotides are TGCGCCAGCAGCTTGGGTCCAGGGGTAAATTCACCCCTCCACTTT. The full variable domain, rest sourced from reference TRBV5-1 and TRBJ1-6, is KAGVTQTPRYLIKTRGQQVTLSCSPISGHRSVSWYQQTPGQGLQFLFEYFSETQRNKGNFPGRFSGRQFSNSRSEMNVSTLELGDSALYLCASSLGPGVNSPLHFGNGTRLTVT.

This chain uses TRBV6-5 with TRBJ2-1, with 7 positions matching TRBD2. The CDR3 contains 15 residues. Germline V gene data show CDR1 as MNHEY and CDR2 as SVGAGI. The junction had 16 bases not matched to a gene; V was cut back by 7 bases and J by 10 bases. The DNA for the CDR3 is TGTGCCAGCAAGGTCACGCTAAACGGGGGGTTCGAGCAGTTCTTC. This sequence encodes CASKVTLNGGFEQFF.

This chain links TRBV30 with TRBJ2-2; TRBD1 might be the D (5 bases). Germline CDR1 GTSNPN, CDR2 SVGIG (reference sequence). V was clipped by 2 bases and J by 4 bases, with 14 bases between them. The CDR3 extends over 15 amino acids. CDR3: CAWSKGHRITGELFF. The CDR3 bases are TGTGCCTGGAGTAAAGGGCACAGGATCACCGGGGAGCTGTTTTTT.

The CDR3 coding sequence is TGTGCCAGCAGCCCCTCAGGGAACTCTGGAAACACCATATATTTT. Translation: CASSPSGNSGNTIYF. The chain carries TRBV11-2 and TRBJ1-3, with D possibly being TRBD1 (5 bases). V was shortened by 5 bases and J by 0 bases, with 11 bases between the two germline ends. Germline lookup yields CDR1 SGHAT and CDR2 FQNNGV. The CDR3 runs 15 residues.

V and J are TRBV3-1 (or the pseudogene TRBV3-2) and TRBJ2-3, with TRBD2 matching over 15 bases. This CDR3 has 17 residues. Germline V gene lookup returns CDR1 LGHDT and CDR2 YNNKEL (reference sequence). The junction had 6 bases not matched to a gene; V was cut back by 4 bases and J by 4 bases. The DNA for the CDR3 is TGTGCCAGCAGCCCCGGGACTAGCGGGGGGTGGGCAGATACGCAGTATTTT. Residues: CASSPGTSGGWADTQYF.

The V and J genes are TRBV10-3 and TRBJ1-1; D might be TRBD1 (5 bases). Deletions cut 7 bases from V and 1 base from J, with 16 bases between. This CDR3 contains 15 residues. Germline V gene data show CDR1 as ENHRY and CDR2 as SYGVKD. The CDR3 DNA reads TGTGCCATCACTCCCGGGGGGGAGGCGAACACTGAAGCTTTCTTT. Translation gives CAITPGGEANTEAFF.

The J gene is TRBJ2-7, the V gene TRBV2, with 8 bases lining up with TRBD1. The trim removed 10 bases at V and 0 bases at J, leaving 11 bases unmatched. The length of the CDR3 is 15 residues. CDR1 is SNHLY and CDR2 is FYNNEI in the germline V gene. The CDR3 is CAIRRDRSGSYEQYF. CDR3 coding DNA: TGTGCCATCAGAAGGGACAGGTCGGGCTCCTACGAGCAGTACTTC.

The V call is TRBV18, the J call TRBJ2-3; weak D call: TRBD1 (6 bases). The CDR3 contains 13 residues. The germline V gene encodes CDR1 KGHSH and CDR2 LQKENI. V was trimmed by 3 bases and J by 7 bases, leaving 11 bases between them. The CDR3 loop is CASSPPTGYTQYF. CDR3 nucleotides: TGTGCCAGCTCACCTCCGACAGGATATACGCAGTATTTT.

This clone was observed a few times. The V and J genes are TRBV5-6 and TRBJ2-5, with 8 nucleotides matching TRBD1. This CDR3 is 15 amino acids long. The ends lost 0 bases at V and 1 base at J; junction bases unmatched: 2. The germline CDR1 and CDR2 sequences are SGHDT and YYEEEE. The DNA of the CDR3 is TGTGCCAGCAGCTTGGGACAGGGGTTCCAAGAGACCCAGTACTTC. It specifies CASSLGQGFQETQYF.

The rearrangement links TRBV7-3 to TRBJ2-6, with TRBD1 identical over 8 bases. The CDR3 runs to 17 residues. The V gene's germline CDR1 is SGHTA and CDR2 FQGTGA. The V and J ends lost 5 bases and 0 bases, in that order; junction bases with no gene match: 6. CDR3 protein: CASSPGQDNSGANVLTF. For the CDR3, the DNA is TGTGCCAGCAGCCCGGGACAGGACAACTCTGGGGCCAACGTCCTGACTTTC.

This rearrangement joins TRBV6-6 to TRBJ1-1; 9 bases agree with TRBD1. V shed 5 bases, J shed 3 bases, and the junction held 13 bases outside the gene matches. CDR3 length: 17 amino acids. The germline gives CDR1 MNHNY, CDR2 SVGAGI (reference sequence). The CDR3 protein is CASSLEDRGYWDTEAFF. The DNA for the CDR3 is TGTGCCAGCAGTCTAGAGGACAGGGGTTATTGGGACACTGAAGCTTTCTTT.

The chain employs TRBV9 and TRBJ2-1, with 7 nucleotides matching TRBD2. The CDR3 spans 13 residues. Germline V gene sequence: CDR1 SGDLS, CDR2 YYNGEE. J lost 10 bases, V lost 3 bases, and 7 bases had no gene match. The CDR3 nucleotides are TGTGCCAGCAGCGAACCGGGGGGAAAGGAGCAGTTCTTC. It is translated as CASSEPGGKEQFF.

The rearrangement uses TRBV3-1 (or the pseudogene TRBV3-2) and TRBJ2-7; D might be TRBD1 (5 bases). The germline V and J ends were trimmed by 3 bases and 6 bases, with 18 bases remaining between them. This CDR3 contains 15 residues. Germline CDR1 and CDR2: LGHDT and YNNKEL (reference sequence). CDR3 in DNA: TGTGCCAGCAGCCAGGCGGCAGGGAACGATGCCGAGCAGTACTTC. Protein sequence: CASSQAAGNDAEQYF.

V gene TRBV6-5 combines with J gene TRBJ2-5; possible D gene TRBD1, 5 bases. This CDR3 has 14 residues. The germline gives CDR1 MNHEY, CDR2 SVGAGI. Trimming took off 6 bases at V and 0 bases at J, with 11 bases between the two ends. The CDR3 loop is CASSPGRYQETQYF. The DNA of the CDR3 is TGTGCCAGCAGCCCAGGGCGCTACCAAGAGACCCAGTACTTC.

J is TRBJ2-4 and V is TRBV6-4; D is unresolved. The V and J ends lost 1 base and 4 bases respectively, with 5 bases between them. Looked up from germline, CDR1 is MRHNA and CDR2 is SNTAGT. The CDR3 spans 13 residues. The chain's CDR3 is CASSDYPKNIQYF. CDR3 nucleotide sequence: TGTGCCAGCAGTGACTATCCGAAAAACATTCAGTACTTC.

V gene TRBV7-9 combines with J gene TRBJ1-5, with D possibly matching TRBD1 (5 bases). The CDR3 is 16 residues long. The V gene lost 1 base and the J gene lost 0 bases, with 10 bases spanning the gap. Germline V gene sequence: CDR1 SEHNR, CDR2 FQNEAQ (reference sequence). The CDR3 DNA reads TGTGCCAGCAGCTTAGGATCAGGGCGTAGCAATCAGCCCCAGCATTTT. It is translated as CASSLGSGRSNQPQHF. Drawing the rest from reference TRBV7-9 and TRBJ1-5, the complete variable domain is DTGVSQNPRHKITKRGQNVTFRCDPISEHNRLYWYRQTLGQGPEFLTYFQNEAQLEKSRLLSDRFSAERPKGSFSTLEIQRTEQGDSAMYLCASSLGSGRSNQPQHFGDGTRLSIL.

V and J are TRBV7-6 and TRBJ2-1; a weak D match, TRBD2 (5 bases). Germline V gene data show CDR1 as SGHVS and CDR2 as FNYEAQ. V dropped 0 bases and J dropped 10 bases, with 7 bases sitting between them. The CDR3 spans 12 residues. CDR3 protein: CASSLAGVEQFF. The CDR3 region has the DNA TGTGCCAGCAGCTTAGCCGGGGTCGAGCAGTTCTTC.

The chain recombines TRBV9 with TRBJ1-2; D not certain. Germline-derived CDR1 and CDR2 are SGDLS and YYNGEE. V lost 0 bases to trimming and J lost 4 bases, with 10 bases between them. This CDR3 has 14 residues. CDR3 in amino acids: CASSVGVEGYGYTF. The CDR3 DNA reads TGTGCCAGCAGCGTAGGAGTGGAGGGCTATGGCTACACCTTC.

This chain uses TRBV11-2 with TRBJ2-3, with a weak D call TRBD2 (7 bases). Germline values: CDR1 SGHAT, CDR2 FQNNGV. Trimming took 5 bases from V and 4 from J, leaving 13 bases between them. The length of the CDR3 is 14 residues. CDR3 protein: CASSRSGGADTQYF. The DNA for the CDR3 is TGTGCCAGCAGCCGATCGGGGGGCGCAGATACGCAGTATTTT.

The chain is built from TRBV3-1 (or the pseudogene TRBV3-2) and TRBJ1-1; D is unclear. Germline V gives CDR1 LGHDT, CDR2 YNNKEL (reference sequence). The CDR3 runs 12 residues. Between the trimmed V and J ends, which lost 8 bases and 3 bases, there was a span of 10 bases. Here the CDR3 reads CASAVRDTEAFF. The CDR3 DNA follows: TGTGCCAGCGCCGTCCGGGACACTGAAGCTTTCTTT.

This clone occurred once. This rearrangement joins TRBV6-5 to TRBJ1-1; D might be TRBD1 (6 bases). Trimming removed 6 bases at V and 2 bases at J, with 16 bases between. CDR1 is MNHEY and CDR2 is SVGAGI in the germline V gene. This CDR3 region has 15 residues. In DNA form, the CDR3 reads TGTGCCAGCAGACCCCCAGGGGTTCTCAACACTGAAGCTTTCTTT. Translation gives CASRPPGVLNTEAFF.

The V gene is TRBV7-6, the J gene TRBJ2-7; TRBD1 aligns across 9 bases. This CDR3 is 15 amino acids long. The germline gives CDR1 SGHVS, CDR2 FNYEAQ. V shed 5 bases, J shed 2 bases, and the junction held 7 bases outside the gene matches. For the CDR3, the DNA is TGTGCCAGCAGCCCGCGACAGGGGGGTACCTACGAGCAGTACTTC. It encodes CASSPRQGGTYEQYF.